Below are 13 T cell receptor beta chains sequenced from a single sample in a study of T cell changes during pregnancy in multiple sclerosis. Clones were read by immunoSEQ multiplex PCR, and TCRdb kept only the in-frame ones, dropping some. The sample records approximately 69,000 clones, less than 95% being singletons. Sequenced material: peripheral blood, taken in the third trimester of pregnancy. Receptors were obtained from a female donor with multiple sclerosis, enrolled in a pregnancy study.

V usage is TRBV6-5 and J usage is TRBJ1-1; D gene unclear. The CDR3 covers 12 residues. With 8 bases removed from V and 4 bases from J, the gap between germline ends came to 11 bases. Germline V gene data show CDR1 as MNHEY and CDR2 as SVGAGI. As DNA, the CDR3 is TGTGCCAGCGGAGACCCTATCACTGAAGCTTTCTTT. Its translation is CASGDPITEAFF.

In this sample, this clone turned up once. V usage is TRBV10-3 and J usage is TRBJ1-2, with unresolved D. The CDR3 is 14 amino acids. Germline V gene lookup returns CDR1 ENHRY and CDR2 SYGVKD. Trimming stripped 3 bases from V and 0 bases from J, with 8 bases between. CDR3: CAISDLGSNYGYTF. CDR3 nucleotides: TGTGCCATCAGTGACCTCGGGTCTAACTATGGCTACACCTTC.

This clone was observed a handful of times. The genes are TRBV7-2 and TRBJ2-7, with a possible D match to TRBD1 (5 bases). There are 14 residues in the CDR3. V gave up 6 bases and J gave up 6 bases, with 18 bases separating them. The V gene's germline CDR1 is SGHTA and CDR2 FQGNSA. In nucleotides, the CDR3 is TGTGCCAGCAGTCTACTGTCTTCAGGGTTCGAGCAGTACTTC. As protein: CASSLLSSGFEQYF.

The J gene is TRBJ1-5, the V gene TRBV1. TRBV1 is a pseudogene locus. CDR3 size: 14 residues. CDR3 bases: TGCACCAGCAGCGAAAGGGCTGGGAGGGAGCCCCAGCATTTT. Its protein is CTSSERAGREPQHF.

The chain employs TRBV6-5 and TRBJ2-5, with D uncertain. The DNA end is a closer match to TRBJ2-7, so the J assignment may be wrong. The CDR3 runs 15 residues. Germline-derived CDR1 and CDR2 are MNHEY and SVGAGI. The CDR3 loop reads CASSYSLTELYEQYF. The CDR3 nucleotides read TGTGCCAGCAGTTACTCGTTAACAGAACTCTACGAGCAGTACTTC.

The CDR3 DNA sequence: TGCGCCAGCAGCTTAAACCCAGGGTTCGGAACTGAAGCTTTCTTT. It codes for CASSLNPGFGTEAFF. J is TRBJ1-1 and V is TRBV5-1; TRBD1 might be the D (5 bases). This CDR3 spans 15 amino acids. The germline CDR1 and CDR2 sequences are SGHRS and YFSETQ. The V and J ends lost 2 bases and 5 bases respectively, with 16 bases between them.

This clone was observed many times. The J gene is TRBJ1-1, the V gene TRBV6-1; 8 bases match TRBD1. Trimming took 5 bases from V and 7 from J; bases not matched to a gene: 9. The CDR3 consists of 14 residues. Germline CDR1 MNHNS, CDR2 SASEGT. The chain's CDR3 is CASSNPTGALEAFF. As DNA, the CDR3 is TGTGCCAGCAGTAATCCGACAGGGGCCCTTGAAGCTTTCTTT.

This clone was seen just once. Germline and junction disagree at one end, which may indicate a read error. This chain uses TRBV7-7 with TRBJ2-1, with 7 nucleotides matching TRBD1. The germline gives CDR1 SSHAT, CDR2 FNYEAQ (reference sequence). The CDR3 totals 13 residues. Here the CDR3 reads CASSLDRAGEQFF. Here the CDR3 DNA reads TGTGCTAGCAGCCTAGACAGGGCCGGTGAGCAGTTCTTC.

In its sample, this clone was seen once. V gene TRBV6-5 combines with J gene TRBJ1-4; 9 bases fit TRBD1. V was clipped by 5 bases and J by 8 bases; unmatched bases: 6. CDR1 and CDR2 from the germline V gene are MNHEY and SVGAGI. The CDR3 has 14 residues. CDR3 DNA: TGTGCCAGCAGTCAGGGGACAGGGAGAGAAAAACTGTTTTTT. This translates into CASSQGTGREKLFF.

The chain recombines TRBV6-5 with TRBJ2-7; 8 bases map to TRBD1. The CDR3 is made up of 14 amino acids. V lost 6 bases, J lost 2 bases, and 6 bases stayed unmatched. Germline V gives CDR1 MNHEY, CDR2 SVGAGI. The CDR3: CASSRDRSTYEQYF. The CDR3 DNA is TGTGCCAGCAGCCGGGACAGGTCTACCTACGAGCAGTACTTC.

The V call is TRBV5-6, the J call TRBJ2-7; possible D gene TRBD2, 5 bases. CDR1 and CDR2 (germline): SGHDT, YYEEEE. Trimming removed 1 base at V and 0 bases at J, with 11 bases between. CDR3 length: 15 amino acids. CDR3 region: CASSLFVRGSYEQYF. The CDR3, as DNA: TGTGCCAGCAGCTTGTTTGTTCGGGGCTCCTACGAGCAGTACTTC.

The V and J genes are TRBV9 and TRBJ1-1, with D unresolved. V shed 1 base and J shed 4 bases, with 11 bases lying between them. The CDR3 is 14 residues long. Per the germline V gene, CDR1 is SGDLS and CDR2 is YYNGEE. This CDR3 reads CASSVKGGGTEAFF. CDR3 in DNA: TGTGCCAGCAGCGTAAAGGGCGGAGGCACTGAAGCTTTCTTT.

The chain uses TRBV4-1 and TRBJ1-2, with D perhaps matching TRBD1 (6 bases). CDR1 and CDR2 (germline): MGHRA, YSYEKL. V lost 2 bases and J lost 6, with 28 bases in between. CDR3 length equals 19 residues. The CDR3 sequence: CASSQRLLGQSQRGHGYTF. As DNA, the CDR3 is TGCGCCAGCAGCCAAAGGTTGTTAGGACAGTCCCAGAGGGGCCATGGCTACACCTTC.